Shown below are 6 T cell receptor beta chains from a single sample sequenced in a study of early T cells in non-severe SARS-CoV-2 infection. TCRdb re-derived calls from the 5' RACE reads in MiXCR, one entry per CDR3 protein. Of tens of thousands of distinct CDR3 sequences in the sample, less than 7% were seen once. The sequenced material came from whole blood. These receptors were taken from an adult who was a healthcare worker with PCR-confirmed SARS-CoV-2 infection or an uninfected control (not recorded which).

This rearrangement joins TRBV7-2 to TRBJ2-3; 9 nucleotides line up with TRBD2. The CDR3 has 15 residues. Germline V gene sequence: CDR1 SGHTA, CDR2 FQGNSA. The ends lost 2 bases at V and 4 bases at J; junction bases unmatched: 4. Here the CDR3 reads CASSLQRGVPDTQYF. In nucleotides, the CDR3 is TGTGCCAGCAGCTTACAGCGGGGGGTCCCAGATACGCAGTATTTT.

This clonotype is categorized as medium-sized (0.01 to 0.1%). The chain joins TRBV7-2 to TRBJ1-4; D possibly corresponds to TRBD1 (6 bases). CDR1 and CDR2 (germline): SGHTA, FQGNSA. V was pared by 5 bases and J by 7 bases, with 17 bases between. This CDR3 comprises 15 residues. For the CDR3, the DNA is TGTGCCAGCAGCCCCCGAAGGGGGAGGATTGAAAAACTGTTTTTT. Encoded protein: CASSPRRGRIEKLFF. The full variable domain, in which reference TRBV7-2 and TRBJ1-4 provide the parts outside the CDR3, is GAGVSQSPSNKVTEKGKDVELRCDPISGHTALYWYRQSLGQGLEFLIYFQGNSAPDKSGLPSDRFSAERTGGSVSTLTIQRTQQEDSAVYLCASSPRRGRIEKLFFGSGTQLSVL.

The chain joins TRBV10-3 to TRBJ2-7, with 7 bases matching TRBD2. With V trimmed by 2 bases and J by 0 bases, 10 bases remained unmatched. Looked up from germline, CDR1 is ENHRY and CDR2 is SYGVKD. The CDR3 is made up of 17 amino acids. The CDR3 protein is CAISERMSGVTSYEQYF. The CDR3 coding sequence is TGTGCCATCAGTGAGCGAATGAGCGGGGTGACCTCCTACGAGCAGTACTTC.

This clonotype was counted a few times. The J gene is TRBJ2-1, the V gene TRBV7-3, with 11 bases identical to TRBD2. This CDR3 contains 16 residues. Germline trimming cut 2 bases from V and 4 bases from J; bases unmatched to any gene: 4. Germline-derived CDR1 and CDR2 are SGHTA and FQGTGA. CDR3 nucleotides: TGTGCCAGCAGCTTAGAAACTAGCGGGGGTTACAATGAGCAGTTCTTC. Translated: CASSLETSGGYNEQFF.

This clonotype has a count of ten or more. The V call is TRBV6-2 or TRBV6-3, the J call TRBJ2-7; D gene uncertain. Trimming shortened V by 2 bases and J by 3 bases, and 8 bases separated the two germline ends. From germline, CDR1 is MNHEY and CDR2 SVGEGT. The CDR3 runs to 13 residues. The chain's CDR3 is CASSYGGRYEQYF. The CDR3, as DNA: TGTGCCAGCAGTTACGGTGGACGCTACGAGCAGTACTTC.

This clonotype has ten or more counts. The chain carries TRBV7-2 and TRBJ2-3; TRBD2 aligns across 13 bases. CDR1 and CDR2 (germline): SGHTA, FQGNSA. The CDR3 spans 15 residues. V was pared by 7 bases and J by 8 bases, with 9 bases of the junction left unmatched. The CDR3 protein is CASTRRTSGGGTQYF. In DNA, the CDR3 is TGTGCCAGCACACGACGGACTAGCGGGGGAGGTACGCAGTATTTT.